One and the same sample provided the 18 T cell receptor beta chains below, sequenced in a study of shared T cell receptors in the human thymus. The data were produced by immunoSEQ multiplex PCR, yet TCRdb's version contains in-frame clones alone and is incomplete. The repertoire has roughly 500,000 clones, 75% to 85% of them found once; the top ten carry 0.013%. These same data were also listed under a study on human thymus T cells.

The specimen was thymocytes. All receptors derive from a boy under three years old with a congenital heart defect.

The chain has TRBV5-1 and TRBJ2-7; D perhaps matches TRBD2 (6 bases). Trimming pared 7 bases from V and 4 bases from J, leaving 18 bases between. The germline V gene encodes CDR1 SGHRS and CDR2 YFSETQ. The CDR3 spans 14 residues. This CDR3 reads CASGGTPDYYEQYF. Here the CDR3 DNA reads TGCGCCAGCGGCGGGACTCCGGACTATTACGAGCAGTACTTC.

V usage is TRBV7-9 and J usage is TRBJ2-7, with 9 bases aligning to TRBD1. The junction had 9 bases not matched to a gene; V was cut back by 4 bases and J by 2 bases. CDR3 size: 16 residues. Germline V CDR1 and CDR2: SEHNR, FQNEAQ (reference sequence). The CDR3 region is CASSYKTGGSPYEQYF. The CDR3 DNA is TGTGCCAGCAGCTATAAAACAGGGGGCTCACCCTACGAGCAGTACTTC.

The V gene is TRBV28, the J gene TRBJ2-2, with TRBD2 matching over 8 bases. Unmatched junction bases numbered 8, after V lost 0 bases and J lost 5 bases. This CDR3 is built from 17 residues. Per germline, CDR1 MDHEN and CDR2 SYDVKM. The CDR3: CASSLCLSGIGTGELFF. The CDR3 DNA reads as TGTGCCAGCAGTTTATGCCTTAGCGGGATAGGAACCGGGGAGCTGTTTTTT.

The chain links TRBV19 to TRBJ2-7; TRBD2 might be the D (6 bases). V was cut by 3 bases and J by 0 bases, with 12 bases left in between. The CDR3 runs to 15 residues. Germline V CDR1 and CDR2: LNHDA, SQIVND (reference sequence). The CDR3 DNA sequence: TGTGCCAGTAGTATGGGGCTCGGGAGCTCCTACGAGCAGTACTTC. It specifies CASSMGLGSSYEQYF.

With regard to this clone: At one of its ends the junction is not consistent with the germline gene, which may arise from a read error. The chain couples TRBV6-5 to TRBJ2-4; no reliable D call. This CDR3 contains 15 residues. Germline V lookup: CDR1 MNHEY, CDR2 SVGAGI. The CDR3 DNA reads as TGTGCCAGCAGTCTTCCAGACTGGTCCAAGAACATTCAGTACTTC. This sequence encodes CASSLPDWSKNIQYF.

The chain recombines TRBV9 with TRBJ1-3; no clear D gene. The V end lost 0 bases, the J end lost 4 bases, and 5 bases lay between the germline ends. This CDR3 spans 13 amino acids. The V gene's germline CDR1 is SGDLS and CDR2 YYNGEE. CDR3 sequence (DNA): TGTGCCAGCAGCGTAGCACAAGGAAACACCATATATTTT. Protein: CASSVAQGNTIYF.

The V gene is TRBV27, the J gene TRBJ1-1; 8 bases line up with TRBD1. The V gene's germline CDR1 is MNHEY and CDR2 SMNVEV (reference sequence). J lost 3 bases, V lost 7 bases, and 10 bases had no gene match. This CDR3 contains 15 residues. The CDR3 region is CASKVNQGADTEAFF. DNA for the CDR3: TGTGCCAGCAAGGTGAATCAGGGGGCGGACACTGAAGCTTTCTTT.

V gene TRBV9 combines with J gene TRBJ2-1; 9 nucleotides match TRBD2. The V and J ends lost 0 bases and 7 bases, in that order; junction bases with no gene match: 11. The CDR3 has 17 residues. Germline values: CDR1 SGDLS, CDR2 YYNGEE. The CDR3 region has the DNA TGTGCCAGCAGCGTAGCTCGTGGGCGGGAGGGCCGGAATGAGCAGTTCTTC. Protein product: CASSVARGREGRNEQFF.

The rearrangement links TRBV5-6 to TRBJ1-2; no clear D. The germline V gene has CDR1 SGHDT and CDR2 YYEEEE. Trimming removed 4 bases from V and 2 bases from J, with 24 bases in between. There are 18 residues in the CDR3. The CDR3 loop is CASSPTYPREGWNYGYTF. In DNA form, the CDR3 reads TGTGCCAGCAGCCCAACCTATCCCCGAGAGGGTTGGAACTATGGCTACACCTTC.

The rearrangement joins TRBV11-2 to TRBJ1-2; maybe TRBD1 (5 bases). The CDR3 is 16 amino acids. Germline V gene sequence: CDR1 SGHAT, CDR2 FQNNGV. Trimming pared 0 bases from V and 8 bases from J, leaving 19 bases between. The chain's CDR3 is CASSLDVDWQGRGYTF. The CDR3 DNA sequence: TGTGCCAGCAGCTTAGACGTGGATTGGCAGGGTAGAGGCTACACCTTC. Full variable domain (missing parts from reference TRBV11-2 and TRBJ1-2): EAGVAQSPRYKIIEKRQSVAFWCNPISGHATLYWYQQILGQGPKLLIQFQNNGVVDDSQLPKDRFSAERLKGVDSTLKIQPAKLEDSAVYLCASSLDVDWQGRGYTFGSGTRLTVV.

This clone was counted only a few times. The rearrangement uses TRBV21-1 and TRBJ2-3; TRBD2, the D gene given by the table, was not confirmed from the DNA. TRBV21-1 is an annotated pseudogene. This CDR3 contains 15 residues. The CDR3 DNA reads TGTGCCAGCAGCTCGGGACTACCAAACACAGATACGCAGTATTTT. Its translation: CASSSGLPNTDTQYF.

The chain links TRBV11-3 to TRBJ2-3; TRBD1 agrees at 8 bases. The J segment lost 2 bases and the V segment lost 0 bases, leaving 4 bases of the junction unmatched. From germline, CDR1 is SGHNT and CDR2 YENEEA. This CDR3 region has 16 residues. CDR3 sequence (DNA): TGTGCCAGCAGCTTAGATCGCAGGGGGCCCACAGATACGCAGTATTTT. It translates to CASSLDRRGPTDTQYF.

The V call is TRBV28, the J call TRBJ1-1; 8 bases fit TRBD1. Germline V gene data show CDR1 as MDHEN and CDR2 as SYDVKM. The CDR3 consists of 13 residues. The trim removed 10 bases at V and 8 bases at J, leaving 12 bases unmatched. The CDR3 sequence: CATIQTGGAEAFF. CDR3 DNA sequence: TGTGCCACCATACAAACAGGGGGGGCCGAAGCTTTCTTT.

The chain joins TRBV2 to TRBJ1-1; 10 bases are a match to TRBD1. The ends lost 0 bases at V and 3 bases at J; junction bases unmatched: 1. Looked up from germline, CDR1 is SNHLY and CDR2 is FYNNEI. This CDR3 spans 15 amino acids. This CDR3 reads CASSEAGTGDTEAFF. In DNA, the CDR3 is TGTGCCAGCAGTGAAGCCGGGACAGGGGACACTGAAGCTTTCTTT.

The chain has TRBV27 and TRBJ1-5; no definite D call. The length of the CDR3 is 15 residues. V was pared by 3 bases and J by 0 bases, with 9 bases between. In germline, CDR1 is MNHEY, CDR2 SMNVEV (reference sequence). CDR3 region: CASSLAHYSNQPQHF. CDR3 sequence (DNA): TGTGCCAGCAGTTTGGCCCATTATAGCAATCAGCCCCAGCATTTT.

The chain uses TRBV7-8 and TRBJ2-7; TRBD1 is a possible D gene (5 bases). The germline V gene has CDR1 SGHVS and CDR2 FQNEAQ. There are 15 residues in the CDR3. V lost 0 bases and J lost 7, with 16 bases in between. CDR3 DNA sequence: TGTGCCAGCAGCTTAGCCATCGGGTATCGGACAGAGCAGTACTTC. Translating it yields CASSLAIGYRTEQYF. The entire variable domain, with the rest obtained from reference TRBV7-8 and TRBJ2-7, is as follows: GAGVSQSPRYKVAKRGQDVALRCDPISGHVSLFWYQQALGQGPEFLTYFQNEAQLDKSGLPSDRFFAERPEGSVSTLKIQRTQQEDSAVYLCASSLAIGYRTEQYFGPGTRLTVT.

The J gene is TRBJ2-5, the V gene TRBV11-3; TRBD1 aligns across 9 bases. CDR1 SGHNT and CDR2 YENEEA come from the germline V gene. The CDR3 contains 15 residues. Trimming took 6 bases from V and 6 from J; bases not matched to a gene: 11. The CDR3 reads CASRPGDREGQTQYF. The CDR3 nucleotides read TGTGCCAGCAGACCGGGGGACAGGGAAGGGCAGACCCAGTACTTC.

V is TRBV4-1 and J is TRBJ2-6; TRBD1 might be the D (6 bases). Germline V gives CDR1 MGHRA, CDR2 YSYEKL. V lost 2 bases, J lost 0 bases, and 11 bases lay in between. The CDR3 loop spans 17 amino acids. The CDR3 region is CASSQNRVNSGANVLTF. In DNA, the CDR3 is TGCGCCAGCAGCCAAAACAGGGTTAACTCTGGGGCCAACGTCCTGACTTTC.